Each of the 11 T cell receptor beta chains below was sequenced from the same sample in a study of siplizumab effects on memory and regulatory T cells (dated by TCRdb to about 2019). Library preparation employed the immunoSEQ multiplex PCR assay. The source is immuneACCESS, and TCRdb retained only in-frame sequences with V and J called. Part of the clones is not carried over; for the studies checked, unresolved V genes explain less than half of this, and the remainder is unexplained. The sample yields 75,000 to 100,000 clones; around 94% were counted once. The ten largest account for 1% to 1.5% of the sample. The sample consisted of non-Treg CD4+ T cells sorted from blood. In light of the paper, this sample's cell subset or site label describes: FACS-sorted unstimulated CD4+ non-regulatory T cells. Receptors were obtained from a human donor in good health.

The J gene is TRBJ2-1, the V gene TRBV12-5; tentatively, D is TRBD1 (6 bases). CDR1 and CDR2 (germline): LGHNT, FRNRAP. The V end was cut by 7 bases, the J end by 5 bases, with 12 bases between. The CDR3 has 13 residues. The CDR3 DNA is TGTGCTAGTGCCCCGGACAGCCACAATGAGCAGTTCTTC. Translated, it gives CASAPDSHNEQFF.

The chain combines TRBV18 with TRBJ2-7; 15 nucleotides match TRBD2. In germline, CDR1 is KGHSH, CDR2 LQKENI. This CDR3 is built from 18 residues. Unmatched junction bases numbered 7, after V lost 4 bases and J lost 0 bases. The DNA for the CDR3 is TGTGCCAGCTCACTGCCCGGACTAGCGGGAGGGAGCTCCTACGAGCAGTACTTC. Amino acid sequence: CASSLPGLAGGSSYEQYF.

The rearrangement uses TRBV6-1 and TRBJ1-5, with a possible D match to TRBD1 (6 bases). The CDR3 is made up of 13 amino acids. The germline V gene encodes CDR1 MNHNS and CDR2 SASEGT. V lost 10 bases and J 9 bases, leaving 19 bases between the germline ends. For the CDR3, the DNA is TGTGCCAACGGGTCAGGGGCCGGCGGGCCCCAGCATTTT. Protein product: CANGSGAGGPQHF.

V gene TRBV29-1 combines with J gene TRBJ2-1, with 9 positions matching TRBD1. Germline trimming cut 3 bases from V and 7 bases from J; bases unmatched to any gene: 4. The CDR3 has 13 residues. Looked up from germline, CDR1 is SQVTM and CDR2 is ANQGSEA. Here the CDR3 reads CSVETGGKNEQFF. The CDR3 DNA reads TGCAGCGTTGAGACAGGGGGGAAGAATGAGCAGTTCTTC.

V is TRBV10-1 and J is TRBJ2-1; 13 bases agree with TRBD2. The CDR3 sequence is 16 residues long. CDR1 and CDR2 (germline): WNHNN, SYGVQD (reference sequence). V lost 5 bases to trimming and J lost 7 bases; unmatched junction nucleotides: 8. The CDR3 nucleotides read TGCGCCAGCAGTACCGGACTAGCGGGAGTGCGTAATGAGCAGTTCTTC. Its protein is CASSTGLAGVRNEQFF.

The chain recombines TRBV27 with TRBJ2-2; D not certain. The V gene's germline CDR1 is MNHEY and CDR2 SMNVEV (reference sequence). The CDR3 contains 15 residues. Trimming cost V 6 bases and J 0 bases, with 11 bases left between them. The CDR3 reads CASRNLKTNTGELFF. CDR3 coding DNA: TGTGCCAGCAGGAACCTTAAAACGAACACCGGGGAGCTGTTTTTT.

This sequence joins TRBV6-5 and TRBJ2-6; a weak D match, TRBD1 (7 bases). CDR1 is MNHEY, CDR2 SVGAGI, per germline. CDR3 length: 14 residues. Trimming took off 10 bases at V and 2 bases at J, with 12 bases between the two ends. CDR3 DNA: TGTGCCACCAGGGGGGCAACTGGGGCCAACGTCCTGACTTTC. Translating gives CATRGATGANVLTF.

CDR3 loop: CASSERAGYEQYF. The CDR3 DNA reads TGTGCCAGCAGCGAAAGGGCCGGCTACGAGCAGTACTTC. The chain carries TRBV6-4 and TRBJ2-5; D unresolved. The J call is doubtful: the DNA matches TRBJ2-7 better. Germline CDR1 reads MRHNA; CDR2 reads SNTAGT. The CDR3 loop spans 13 amino acids.

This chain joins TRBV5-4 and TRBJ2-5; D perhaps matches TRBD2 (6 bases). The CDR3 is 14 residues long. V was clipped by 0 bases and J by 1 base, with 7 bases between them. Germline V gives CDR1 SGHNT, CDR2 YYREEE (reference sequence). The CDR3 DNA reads TGTGCCAGCAGCTTGGTGGGACTCCAAGAGACCCAGTACTTC. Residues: CASSLVGLQETQYF.

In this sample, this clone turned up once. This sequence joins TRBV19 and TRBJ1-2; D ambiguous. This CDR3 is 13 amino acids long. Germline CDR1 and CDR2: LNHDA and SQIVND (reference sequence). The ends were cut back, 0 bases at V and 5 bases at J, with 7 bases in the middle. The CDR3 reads CASSIEWAYGYTF. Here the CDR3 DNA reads TGTGCCAGTAGTATAGAGTGGGCGTATGGCTACACCTTC.

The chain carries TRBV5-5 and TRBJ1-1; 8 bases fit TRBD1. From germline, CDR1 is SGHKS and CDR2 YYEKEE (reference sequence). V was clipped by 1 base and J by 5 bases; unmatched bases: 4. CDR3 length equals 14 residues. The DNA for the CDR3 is TGTGCCAGCAGCTTGAGTCAGGGGGCGACTGAAGCTTTCTTT. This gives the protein CASSLSQGATEAFF. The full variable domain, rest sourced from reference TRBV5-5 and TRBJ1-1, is DAGVTQSPTHLIKTRGQQVTLRCSPISGHKSVSWYQQVLGQGPQFIFQYYEKEERGRGNFPDRFSARQFPNYSSELNVNALLLGDSALYLCASSLSQGATEAFFGQGTRLTVV.